A single sample gave rise to the 6 T cell receptor beta chains below, sequenced in a study of regulatory T cells in long-lasting Graves disease. Stated time point: newly diagnosed GD, antithyroid drugs for less than 3 months. RNA isolated from PBMCs was used to make the TCR library. Combining iRepertoire HTBI primers with Arm-PCR of CDR3 regions, the authors built TCR beta libraries. TCRdb re-analysed the multiplex PCR reads in MiXCR, keeping a single row per CDR3 protein. The sample includes hundreds of thousands of distinct CDR3 sequences, roughly 13% of them seen just once. This sample was also put to use in a study of T cells in Graves' hyperthyroidism and ophthalmopathy.

The specimen was peripheral blood mononuclear cells (PBMCs), collected at new diagnosis, from a patient treated with antithyroid drugs. These receptor sequences come from a man aged 25-45 years with Graves disease.

With respect to this clonotype: Since a much larger clone is just one base distant, this may be a read error. Because the CDR3's place on the DNA is in doubt, the DNA is left out and the CDR3 is given as listed by TCRdb. The chain joins TRBV7-2 to TRBJ2-1; TRBD2, the table's D call, lacks a check against the DNA. Germline-derived CDR1 and CDR2 are SGHTA and FQGNSA. Inclusive of both ends, the CDR3 amounts to 17 amino acids. The CDR3 sequence: CASSLVWASGSALRPFF.

This clonotype was found many times. The chain couples TRBV15 to TRBJ1-2; D ambiguous. Germline V gene lookup returns CDR1 LNHNV and CDR2 YYDKDF (reference sequence). The CDR3 is 15 amino acids. Trimming took off 0 bases at V and 5 bases at J, with 13 bases between the two ends. The CDR3 is CATSRDRANQYGYTF. The CDR3 DNA sequence: TGTGCCACCAGCAGAGATCGGGCAAATCAGTATGGCTACACCTTC.

The sample holds a few counts of this clonotype. The chain is built from TRBV5-5 and TRBJ1-1; D may be TRBD1 (6 bases). The germline CDR1 and CDR2 sequences are SGHKS and YYEKEE (reference sequence). Trimming pared 2 bases from V and 4 bases from J, leaving 12 bases between. The CDR3 extends over 14 amino acids. The CDR3, as DNA: TGTGCCAGCAGCTTCAACTTACAGGGCACTGAAGCTTTCTTT. It encodes CASSFNLQGTEAFF.

As concerns this clonotype: A far larger clone is one base from this, pointing to a likely read error. The V gene is TRBV5-1, the J gene TRBJ2-7; D may be TRBD2 (6 bases). The CDR3 consists of 14 residues. The germline V gene has CDR1 SGHRS and CDR2 YFSETQ. The CDR3: CASSLGRLACEQYF. CDR3 coding DNA: TGTGCCAGCAGCCTAGGGAGGTTAGCCTGCGAGCAGTACTTC.

The CDR3 region is CASSPSGQIGSNVLTF. CDR3 sequence (DNA): TGTGCCAGTAGTCCCTCGGGACAGATAGGGTCCAACGTCCTGACTTTC. J is TRBJ2-6 and V is TRBV19; TRBD1 matches 7 bases. The CDR3 loop spans 16 amino acids. The V gene's germline CDR1 is LNHDA and CDR2 SQIVND (reference sequence). V was clipped by 5 bases and J by 8 bases; unmatched bases: 12.

This clonotype has at least ten counts. The chain joins TRBV3-1 to TRBJ1-1; weak D call: TRBD1 (5 bases). CDR1 is LGHDT and CDR2 is YNNKEL in the germline V gene (reference sequence). The CDR3 contains 14 residues. Trimming removed 0 bases from V and 10 bases from J, with 15 bases in between. This CDR3 is CASSQDWGERPAFF. The CDR3 nucleotides read TGTGCCAGCAGCCAAGATTGGGGGGAGAGGCCAGCTTTCTTT.